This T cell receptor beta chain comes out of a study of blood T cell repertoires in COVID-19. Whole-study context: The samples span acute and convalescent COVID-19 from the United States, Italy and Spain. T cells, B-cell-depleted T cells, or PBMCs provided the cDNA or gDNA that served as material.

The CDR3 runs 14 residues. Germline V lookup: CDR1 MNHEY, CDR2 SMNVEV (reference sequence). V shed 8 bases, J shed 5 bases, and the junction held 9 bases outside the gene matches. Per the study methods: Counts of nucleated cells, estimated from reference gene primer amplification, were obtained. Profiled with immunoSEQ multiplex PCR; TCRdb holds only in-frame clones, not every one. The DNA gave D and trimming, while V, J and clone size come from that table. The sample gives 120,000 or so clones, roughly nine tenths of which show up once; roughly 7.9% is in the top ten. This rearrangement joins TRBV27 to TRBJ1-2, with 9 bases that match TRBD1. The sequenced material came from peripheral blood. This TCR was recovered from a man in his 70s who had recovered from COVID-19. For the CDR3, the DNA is TGTGCCAGCCGACTACAGGGGGCCGGATATGGCTACACCTTC. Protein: CASRLQGAGYGYTF.